This TCR beta chain was sequenced during a study of Graves' ophthalmopathy and Graves' hyperthyroidism. Amplifying from RNA transcripts, the study obtained TCR beta CDR3 regions. RT-PCR in the first round used HTBI primers; a second-round multiplex PCR followed. TCRdb reprocessed the multiplex PCR reads via MiXCR and lists one record per CDR3 protein. Of hundreds of thousands of distinct CDR3 sequences detected, around a fifth appear once; the ten largest clones hold about 6.6%. The germline V and J ends were trimmed by 1 base and 2 bases, with 10 bases remaining between them. The CDR3 contains 14 residues. Germline CDR1 is SGDLS and CDR2 is YYNGEE. This clonotype was found many times.

This sequence joins TRBV9 and TRBJ2-7; no definite D call. This TCR came from a woman under 30 with stable Graves' hyperthyroidism. Some clones in this sample may be carry-over from other donors' samples. The specimen sequenced was peripheral blood. CDR3 bases: TGTGCCAGCAGCGTAAACAGTGGGACCTACGAGCAGTACTTC. Protein product: CASSVNSGTYEQYF.